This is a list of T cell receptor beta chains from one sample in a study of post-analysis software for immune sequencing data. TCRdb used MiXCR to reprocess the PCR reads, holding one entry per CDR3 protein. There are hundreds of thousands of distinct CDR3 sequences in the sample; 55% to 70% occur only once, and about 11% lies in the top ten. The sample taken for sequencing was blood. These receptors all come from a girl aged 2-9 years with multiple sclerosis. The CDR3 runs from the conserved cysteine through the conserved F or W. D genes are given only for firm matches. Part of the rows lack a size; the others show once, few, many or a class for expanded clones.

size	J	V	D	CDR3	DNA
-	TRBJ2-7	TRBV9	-	CASSVGDRGTGEQYF	TGTGCCAGCAGCGTTGGGGACCGCGGTACGGGAGAGCAGTACTTC
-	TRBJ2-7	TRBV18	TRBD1	CASSLKGRTGTAGREQYF	TGTGCCAGCTCACTCAAGGGCCGAACCGGGACAGCCGGTAGGGAGCAGTACTTC
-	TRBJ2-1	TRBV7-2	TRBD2	CASILRLAVKGEQFF	TGTGCCAGCATCCTCCGACTAGCGGTTAAGGGGGAGCAGTTCTTC
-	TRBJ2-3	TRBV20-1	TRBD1	CSAREGQGTDTQYF	TGCAGTGCTAGGGAGGGACAGGGGACAGATACGCAGTATTTT
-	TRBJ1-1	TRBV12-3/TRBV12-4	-	CASSLNGGDNTEAFF	TGTGCCAGCAGTTTGAACGGGGGGGATAACACTGAAGCTTTCTTT
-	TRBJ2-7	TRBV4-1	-	CASSPAGLGSYEQYF	TGCGCCAGCAGCCCCGCAGGGTTAGGATCCTACGAGCAGTACTTC
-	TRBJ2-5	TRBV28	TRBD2	CASSFSAGVGIRETQYF	TGTGCCAGCAGTTTCTCAGCGGGAGTCGGGATTAGGGAGACCCAGTACTTC
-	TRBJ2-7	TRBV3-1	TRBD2	CASSLYGASGTNEQYF	TGTGCCAGCAGCCTATATGGGGCTAGCGGGACCAATGAGCAGTACTTC
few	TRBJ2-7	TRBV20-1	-	CSASLPLAYEQYF	TGCAGTGCTAGTCTCCCCCTAGCCTACGAGCAGTACTTC
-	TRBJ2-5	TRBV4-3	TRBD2	CASSQDSGTSGETQYF	TGCGCCAGCAGCCAAGATTCAGGGACTAGCGGGGAGACCCAGTACTTC
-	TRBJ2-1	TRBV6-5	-	CASSHRGTLGNEQFF	TGTGCCAGCAGTCACCGGGGGACCCTAGGGAATGAGCAGTTCTTC
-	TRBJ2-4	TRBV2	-	CASIHSAKNIQYF	TGTGCCAGCATCCACTCAGCCAAAAACATTCAGTACTTC
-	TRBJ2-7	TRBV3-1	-	CASSQDVVIGRVTQYF	TGTGCCAGCAGCCAAGATGTGGTTATCGGCAGGGTAACCCAGTACTTC
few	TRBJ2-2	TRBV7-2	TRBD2	CASGLEAKTGELFF	TGTGCCAGCGGACTAGAGGCCAAAACCGGGGAGCTGTTTTTT
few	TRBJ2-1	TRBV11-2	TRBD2	CASRPISGTHNEQFF	TGTGCCAGCAGACCCATAAGCGGGACCCACAATGAGCAGTTCTTC
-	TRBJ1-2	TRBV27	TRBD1	CASSRRTGSSYGYTF	TGTGCCAGCAGTCGAAGGACAGGGTCCAGCTATGGCTACACCTTC
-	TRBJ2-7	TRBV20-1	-	CSAGASGPYEQYF	TGCAGTGCCGGGGCTTCGGGGCCTTACGAGCAGTACTTC
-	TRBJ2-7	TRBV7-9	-	CASSFARDRSSYEQYF	TGTGCCAGCAGCTTCGCCCGGGACCGTAGCTCCTACGAGCAGTACTTC
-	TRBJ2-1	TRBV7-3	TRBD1	CASSFKTGGETRNEQFF	TGTGCCAGCAGCTTTAAAACAGGGGGCGAGACGCGAAATGAGCAGTTCTTC
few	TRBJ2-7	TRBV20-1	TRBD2	CSATPLADRSYEQYF	TGCAGTGCTACCCCACTAGCGGATCGCTCCTACGAGCAGTACTTC
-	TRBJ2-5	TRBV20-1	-	CSASEDSLEQYF	TGCAGTGCTAGCGAAGACAGTTTAGAGCAGTACTTC
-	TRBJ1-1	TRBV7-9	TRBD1	CASSLGQGARAEAFF	TGTGCCAGCAGCTTAGGTCAGGGGGCACGAGCTGAAGCTTTCTTT
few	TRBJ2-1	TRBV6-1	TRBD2	CASSTSGGYYNEQFF	TGTGCCAGCAGTACTAGCGGGGGGTACTACAATGAGCAGTTCTTC
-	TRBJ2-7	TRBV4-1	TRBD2	CASSQEHLAGGPLYEQYF	TGCGCCAGCAGCCAAGAACATCTAGCGGGAGGGCCTCTTTACGAGCAGTACTTC